This record looks at one TCR beta chain sequence and its context. This clone was detected once. It lacks a known antigen. Base qualities are not at hand, and no much larger clone is one base apart. In Seattle, one collaborating source enrolled patients while the infection was active and tracked those patients longitudinally over the course of disease. Whole blood was collected in K2EDTA tubes by collaborating institutions according to the institutions' own protocols. For TCRbeta analysis, collaborators shipped samples as frozen whole blood, isolated PBMCs, or DNA extracted from either of those sample types. TCRbeta CDR3 regions were amplified from genomic DNA using the immunoSEQ Assay, a bias-controlled multiplex PCR. For the original study's pipeline: The number of nucleated cells in each sample was estimated from the amplification of reference gene primers within the assay. Sequence reads were collapsed and filtered to measure the absolute abundance of every unique TCRbeta CDR3 rearrangement. For each sample, productive Simpson clonality was calculated as the square root of Simpson's diversity index over productive rearrangements. In its TCRdb copy, this immuneACCESS table keeps in-frame sequences only and misses some clones. Where compared with another copy, unresolved V genes explain less than half of these, and the others have no known cause. That table gives V, J and clone size, and the DNA gave D and trimming. The sample contains some 160,000 clones, 80% to 90% of them found a single time. Roughly 2.5% of the sample is held by the ten biggest clonotypes.

Including the terminal cysteine and phenylalanine, the CDR3 comprises 14 residues. The read is trimmed to its CDR3 DNA, 42 bases read in frame from base 1. Via the germline V gene, CDR1 is SGHTA and CDR2 FQGNSA. V is clipped by 0 bases and J by 5 bases, and the sequence between their germline boundaries is 10 bases long. The sample belongs to a study of blood T cell repertoires in COVID-19 (dated by TCRdb to about 2020). Regarding the research as a whole: Collaborator samples came from the United States, Italy and Spain and covered acute and convalescent phases of COVID-19. The prospective study material was composed of cDNA or gDNA derived from T cells, B-cell-depleted T cells, or PBMCs. The sample metadata nearly always contained a de-identified subject ID, COVID-19 status, age in years and sex. Deeply sampled blood TCRbeta repertoires from subjects exposed to, actively infected with, or recovered from COVID-19 were included in the dataset. Where available, HLA class I and class II types were obtained from metadata supplied by the sample provider rather than from assay-based typing. Samples were obtained from the ongoing ImmuneRACE study (first 160 participants) and from 950 to 1,500 subjects provided by 6 global collaborators. A freely available public database, intended as a resource for researchers studying the immune response to SARS-CoV-2, is where the repertoires were released. The study at large found these results: The amount of clinical and demographic metadata varied by source and participant and was provided uncurated.

This receptor was obtained from a woman of 80 years or more with COVID-19, enrolled during active disease. Specimen: peripheral blood. The chain uses TRBV7-2 and TRBJ1-1; no confident D gene assignment can be made. The nucleotide sequence reads TGTGCCAGCAGCTTAGCTGCGCAAAAAACTGAAGCTTTCTTT. Its product reads: CASSLAAQKTEAFF.